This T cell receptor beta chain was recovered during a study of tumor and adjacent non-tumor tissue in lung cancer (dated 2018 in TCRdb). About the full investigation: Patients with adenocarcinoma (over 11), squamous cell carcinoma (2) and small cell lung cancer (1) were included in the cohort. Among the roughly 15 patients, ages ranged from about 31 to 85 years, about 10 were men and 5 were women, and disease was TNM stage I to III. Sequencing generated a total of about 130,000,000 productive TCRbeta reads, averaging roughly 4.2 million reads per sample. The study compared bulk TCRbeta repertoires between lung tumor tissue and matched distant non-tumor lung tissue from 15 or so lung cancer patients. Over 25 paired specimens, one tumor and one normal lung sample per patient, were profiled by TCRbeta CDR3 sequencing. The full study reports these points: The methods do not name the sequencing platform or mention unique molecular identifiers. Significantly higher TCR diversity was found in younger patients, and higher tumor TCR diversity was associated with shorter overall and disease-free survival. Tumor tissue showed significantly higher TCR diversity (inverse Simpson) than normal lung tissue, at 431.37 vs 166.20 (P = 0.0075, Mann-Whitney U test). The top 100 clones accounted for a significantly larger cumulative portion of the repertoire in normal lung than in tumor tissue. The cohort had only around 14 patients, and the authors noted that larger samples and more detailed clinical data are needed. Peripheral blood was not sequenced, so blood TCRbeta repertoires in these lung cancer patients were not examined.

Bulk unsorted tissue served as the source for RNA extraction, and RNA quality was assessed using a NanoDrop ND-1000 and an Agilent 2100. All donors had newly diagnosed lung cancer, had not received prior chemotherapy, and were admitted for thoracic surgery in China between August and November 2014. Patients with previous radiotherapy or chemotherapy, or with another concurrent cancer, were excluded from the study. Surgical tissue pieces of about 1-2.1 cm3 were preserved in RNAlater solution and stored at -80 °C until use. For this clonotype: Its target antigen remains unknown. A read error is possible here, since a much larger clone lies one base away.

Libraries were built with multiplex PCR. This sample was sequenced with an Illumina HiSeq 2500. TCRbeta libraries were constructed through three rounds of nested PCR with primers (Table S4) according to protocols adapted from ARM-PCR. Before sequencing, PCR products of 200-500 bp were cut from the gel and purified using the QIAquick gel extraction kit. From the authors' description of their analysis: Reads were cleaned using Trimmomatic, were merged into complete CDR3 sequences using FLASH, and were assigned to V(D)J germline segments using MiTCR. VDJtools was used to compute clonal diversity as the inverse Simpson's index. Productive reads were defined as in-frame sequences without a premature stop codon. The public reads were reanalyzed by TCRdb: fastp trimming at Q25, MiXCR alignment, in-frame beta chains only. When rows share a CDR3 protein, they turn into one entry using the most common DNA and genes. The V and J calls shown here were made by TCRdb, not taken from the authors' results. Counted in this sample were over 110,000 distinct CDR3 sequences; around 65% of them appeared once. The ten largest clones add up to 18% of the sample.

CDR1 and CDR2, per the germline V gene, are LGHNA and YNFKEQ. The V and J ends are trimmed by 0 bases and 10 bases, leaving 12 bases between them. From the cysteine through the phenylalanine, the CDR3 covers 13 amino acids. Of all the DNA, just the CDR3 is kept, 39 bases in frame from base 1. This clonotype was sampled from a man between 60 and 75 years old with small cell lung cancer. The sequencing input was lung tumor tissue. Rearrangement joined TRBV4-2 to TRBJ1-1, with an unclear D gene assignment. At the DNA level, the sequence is TGTGCCAGCAGCCAAGATTGGCGCAGTGTAGCTTTCTTT. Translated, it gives CASSQDWRSVAFF.